This T cell receptor (beta chain) was documented in a study of blood T cell repertoires in COVID-19. Background on the study: Samples taken during acute and convalescent COVID-19 were collected in the United States, Italy and Spain. The cDNA or gDNA used as material had been derived from T cells, B-cell-depleted T cells, or PBMCs.

In the study's own analysis: Researchers report that nucleated cell counts were estimated from reference gene primer amplification. This table comes from immunoSEQ multiplex PCR, and its TCRdb copy is limited to in-frame clones, with some not included. The V and J calls and clone size come from that table; D and trimming were worked out from the DNA. The sample holds roughly 500,000 clones, about 88% seen once. The table lists this clone with a few counts. This CDR3 is built from 15 residues. After removal of 3 bases from V and 4 bases from J, the junction contained 6 bases not matched to a gene. Germline V gene data show CDR1 as MNHEY and CDR2 as SVGEGT.

This TCR was sampled from a man aged 18-30 years with COVID-19, enrolled during active disease. The sequenced sample consisted of peripheral blood. The rearrangement joins TRBV6-2 or TRBV6-3 to TRBJ2-4; 7 bases align to TRBD1. CDR3 protein: CASSYLGRGKNIQYF. The CDR3, as DNA: TGTGCCAGCAGTTATTTAGGCAGGGGGAAAAACATTCAGTACTTC.